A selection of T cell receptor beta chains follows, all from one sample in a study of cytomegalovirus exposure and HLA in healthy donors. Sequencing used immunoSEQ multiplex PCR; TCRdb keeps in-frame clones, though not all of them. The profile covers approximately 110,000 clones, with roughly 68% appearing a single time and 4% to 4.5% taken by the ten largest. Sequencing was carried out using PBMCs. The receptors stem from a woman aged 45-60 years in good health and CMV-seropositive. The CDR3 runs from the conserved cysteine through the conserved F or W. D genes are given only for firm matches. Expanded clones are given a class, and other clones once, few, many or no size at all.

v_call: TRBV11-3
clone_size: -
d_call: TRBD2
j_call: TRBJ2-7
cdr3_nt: TGTGCCAGCAGCTCCGGACTAGCGGGGAGCGAGCAGTACTTC
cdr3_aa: CASSSGLAGSEQYF

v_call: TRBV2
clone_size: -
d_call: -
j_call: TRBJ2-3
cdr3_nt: TGTGCCAGCAGTGAACTAAGTAGGGGAGATACGCAGTATTTT
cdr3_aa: CASSELSRGDTQYF

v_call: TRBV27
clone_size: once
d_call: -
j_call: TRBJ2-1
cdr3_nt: TGTGCCAGCAGTCTCGACTTTAGCTCCTACAATGAGCAGTTCTTC
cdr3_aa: CASSLDFSSYNEQFF

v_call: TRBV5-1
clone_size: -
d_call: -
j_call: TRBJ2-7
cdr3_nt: TGCGCCAGCAGCGCGGGCTCAACCTACGAGCAGTACTTC
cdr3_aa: CASSAGSTYEQYF

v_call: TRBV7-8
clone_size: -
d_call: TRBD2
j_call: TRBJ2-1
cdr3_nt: TGTGCCAGCAGCTCAGGACTAGCGGGGGATGAGCAGTTCTTC
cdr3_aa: CASSSGLAGDEQFF

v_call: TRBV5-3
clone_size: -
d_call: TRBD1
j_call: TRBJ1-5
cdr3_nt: TGTGCCAGAAGCCAACAGGGGGCAGGAGGCAATCAGCCCCAGCATTTT
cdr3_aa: CARSQQGAGGNQPQHF

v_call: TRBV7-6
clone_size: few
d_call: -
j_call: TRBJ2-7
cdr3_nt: TGTGCCAGCAGCATCCGGGACTTGAGCTCCTACGAGCAGTACTTC
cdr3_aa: CASSIRDLSSYEQYF

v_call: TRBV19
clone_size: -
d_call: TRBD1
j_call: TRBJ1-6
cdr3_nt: TGTGCCAGTAGTACCCCACTGAGGGGGCTGTTTTATTCACCCCTCCACTTT
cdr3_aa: CASSTPLRGLFYSPLHF

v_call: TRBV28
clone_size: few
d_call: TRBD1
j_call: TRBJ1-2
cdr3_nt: TGTGCCAGCTCCCGGACAGGGGTAGATGGCTACACCTTC
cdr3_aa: CASSRTGVDGYTF

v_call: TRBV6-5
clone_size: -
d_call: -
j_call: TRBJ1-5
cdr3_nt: TGTGCCAGCAGCGACATTAGCAATCAGCCCCAGCATTTT
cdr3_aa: CASSDISNQPQHF

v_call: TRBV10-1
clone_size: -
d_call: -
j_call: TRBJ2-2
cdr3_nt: TGCGCCAGCAGTAAGGGGGGGGCGACCGGGGAGCTGTTTTTT
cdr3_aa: CASSKGGATGELFF

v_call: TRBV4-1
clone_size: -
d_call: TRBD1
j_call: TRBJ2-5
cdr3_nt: TGCGCCAGCAGCCAACACCCGGGACAGATAATTAAAGAGACCCAGTACTTC
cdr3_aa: CASSQHPGQIIKETQYF

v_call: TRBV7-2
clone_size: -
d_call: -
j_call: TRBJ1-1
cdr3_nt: TGTGCCAGCAGCTTAGGAGACAGAAATGAAGCTTTCTTT
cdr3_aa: CASSLGDRNEAFF

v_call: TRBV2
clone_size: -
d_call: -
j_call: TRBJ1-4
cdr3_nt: TGTGCCAGCAGGGGTGATTCGGGGAACGAAAAACTGTTTTTT
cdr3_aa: CASRGDSGNEKLFF

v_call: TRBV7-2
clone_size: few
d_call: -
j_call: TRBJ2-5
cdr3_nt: TGTGCCAGCAGCTTAGGTTTGGGCGGGGGCGGGGAGACCCAGTACTTC
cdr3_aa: CASSLGLGGGGETQYF

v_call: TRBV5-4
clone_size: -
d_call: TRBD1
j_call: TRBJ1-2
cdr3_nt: TGTGCCAGCAGCTTGGCGGGCACAGGGGGCTTTGGCTACACCTTC
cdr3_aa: CASSLAGTGGFGYTF

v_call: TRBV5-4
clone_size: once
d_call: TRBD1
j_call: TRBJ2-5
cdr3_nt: TGTGCCAGCAGCTTGGGAGGGGGCGAGGAGACCCAGTACTTC
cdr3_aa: CASSLGGGEETQYF

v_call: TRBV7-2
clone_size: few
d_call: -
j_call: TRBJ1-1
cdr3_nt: TGTGCCAGCAGCTTCATCGGGCGGGGGACTGAAGCTTTCTTT
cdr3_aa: CASSFIGRGTEAFF

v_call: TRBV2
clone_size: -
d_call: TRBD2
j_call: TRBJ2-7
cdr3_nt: TGTGCCAGCAGTCTTACTGGGGGGGAATACGAGCAGTACTTC
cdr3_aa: CASSLTGGEYEQYF

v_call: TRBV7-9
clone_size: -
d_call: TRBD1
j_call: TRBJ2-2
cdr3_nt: TGTGCCAGCAGCCTTAGCCCGGCAGTAGGGGGCCGAACCGGGGAGCTGTTTTTT
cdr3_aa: CASSLSPAVGGRTGELFF

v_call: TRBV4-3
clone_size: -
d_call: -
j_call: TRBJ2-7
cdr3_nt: TGCGCCAGCAGCCAAGATCGCGAGTACGAGCAGTACTTC
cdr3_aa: CASSQDREYEQYF

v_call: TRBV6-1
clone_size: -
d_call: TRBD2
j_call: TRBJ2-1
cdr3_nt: TGTGCCAGCAGTTCACTAGCGGGGGGCCTCAATGAGCAGTTCTTC
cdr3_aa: CASSSLAGGLNEQFF

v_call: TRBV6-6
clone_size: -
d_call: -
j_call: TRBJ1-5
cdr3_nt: TGTGCCAGCAGTAGACAGGCGTTCAGCGATCAGCCCCAGCATTTT
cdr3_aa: CASSRQAFSDQPQHF

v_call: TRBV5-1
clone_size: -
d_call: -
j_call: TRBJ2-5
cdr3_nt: TGCGCCAGCAGCTCCTTTACAGGGTTCGAGACCCAGTACTTC
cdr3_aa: CASSSFTGFETQYF

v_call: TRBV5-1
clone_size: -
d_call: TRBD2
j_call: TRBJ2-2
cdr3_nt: TGCGCCAGCAGCTTGGAGCGGGGGAGCACCGGGGAGCTGTTTTTT
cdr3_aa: CASSLERGSTGELFF

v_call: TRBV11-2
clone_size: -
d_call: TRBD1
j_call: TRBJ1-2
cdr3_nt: TGTGCCAGCAGCTCCACAGTCCCGGGACAGGGGGCACAAGGCTACACCTTC
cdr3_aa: CASSSTVPGQGAQGYTF

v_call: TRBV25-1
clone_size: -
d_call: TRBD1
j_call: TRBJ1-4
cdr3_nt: TGTGCCAGCAGTGAAGGAGTGGGCAGGGGGCATGAAAAACTGTTTTTT
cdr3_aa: CASSEGVGRGHEKLFF

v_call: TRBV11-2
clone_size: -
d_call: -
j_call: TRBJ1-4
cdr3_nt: TGTGCCAGCAGCTTAGGAGTGAGACCCGTGGGGCGGATAAATGAAAAACTGTTTTTT
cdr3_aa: CASSLGVRPVGRINEKLFF

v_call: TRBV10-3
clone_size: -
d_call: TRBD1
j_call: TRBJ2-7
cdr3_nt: TGTGCCATCAGTGAGGACAGGGGAATTTTCTACGAGCAGTACTTC
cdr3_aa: CAISEDRGIFYEQYF

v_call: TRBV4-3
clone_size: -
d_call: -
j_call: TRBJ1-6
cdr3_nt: TGCGCCAGCAGCCAAGATGAGGAAGGGGCCCGATCACCCCTCCACTTT
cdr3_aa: CASSQDEEGARSPLHF

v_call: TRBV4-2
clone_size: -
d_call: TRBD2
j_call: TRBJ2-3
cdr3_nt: TGTGCCAGCAGCCAAGTAAGCGGGGCACACACAGATACGCAGTATTTT
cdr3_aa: CASSQVSGAHTDTQYF

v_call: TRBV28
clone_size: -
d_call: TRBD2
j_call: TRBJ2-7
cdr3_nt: TGTGCCAGCAGTTTATGGGGCTCCCTAAGGGTAGGCGGGGGGTCCTACGAGCAGTACTTC
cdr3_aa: CASSLWGSLRVGGGSYEQYF

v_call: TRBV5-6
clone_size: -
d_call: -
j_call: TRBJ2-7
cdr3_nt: TGTGCCAGCAGCCCTACCCCGGGGAGTGGGTACGAGCAGTACTTC
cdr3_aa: CASSPTPGSGYEQYF

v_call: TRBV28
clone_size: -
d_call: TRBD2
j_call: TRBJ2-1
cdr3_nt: TGTGCCAGCAGTTTGTGGGGAGCGGGGGACTACAATGAGCAGTTCTTC
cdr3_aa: CASSLWGAGDYNEQFF

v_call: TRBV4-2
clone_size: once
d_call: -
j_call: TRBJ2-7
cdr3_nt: TGTGCCAGCAGCCAAGCGCACAGGGCATCCTACGAGCAGTACTTC
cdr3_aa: CASSQAHRASYEQYF

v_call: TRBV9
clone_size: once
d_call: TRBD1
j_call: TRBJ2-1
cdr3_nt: TGTGCCAGCAGCGTAGGGCGGACAGGGTTTCTCAATGAGCAGTTCTTC
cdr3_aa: CASSVGRTGFLNEQFF

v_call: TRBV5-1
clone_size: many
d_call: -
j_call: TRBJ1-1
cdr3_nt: TGCGCCAGCAGCTTGGTGGACTCAGGTACTTCAGCTTTCTTT
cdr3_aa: CASSLVDSGTSAFF

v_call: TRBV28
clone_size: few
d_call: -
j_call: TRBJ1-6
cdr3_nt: TGTGCCACCACAGACAACAGGAGCCCCAATTCACCCCTCCACTTT
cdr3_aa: CATTDNRSPNSPLHF

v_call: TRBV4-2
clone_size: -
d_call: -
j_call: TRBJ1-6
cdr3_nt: TGTGCCAGCAGCGTCCCCCAGGGAACGGCGTCACCCCTCCACTTT
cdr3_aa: CASSVPQGTASPLHF

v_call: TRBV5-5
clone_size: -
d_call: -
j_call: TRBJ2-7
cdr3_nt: TGTGCCAGCAGCCTAGCGTACGAGCAGTACTTC
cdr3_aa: CASSLAYEQYF

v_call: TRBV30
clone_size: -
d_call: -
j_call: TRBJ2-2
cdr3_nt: TGTGCCTGGAGTGTACAGGTGGGCGGGGAGCTGTTTTTT
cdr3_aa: CAWSVQVGGELFF

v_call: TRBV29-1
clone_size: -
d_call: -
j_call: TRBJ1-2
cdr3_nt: TGCAGCTCTGGGGCAGACTCTAACTATGGCTACACCTTC
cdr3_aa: CSSGADSNYGYTF